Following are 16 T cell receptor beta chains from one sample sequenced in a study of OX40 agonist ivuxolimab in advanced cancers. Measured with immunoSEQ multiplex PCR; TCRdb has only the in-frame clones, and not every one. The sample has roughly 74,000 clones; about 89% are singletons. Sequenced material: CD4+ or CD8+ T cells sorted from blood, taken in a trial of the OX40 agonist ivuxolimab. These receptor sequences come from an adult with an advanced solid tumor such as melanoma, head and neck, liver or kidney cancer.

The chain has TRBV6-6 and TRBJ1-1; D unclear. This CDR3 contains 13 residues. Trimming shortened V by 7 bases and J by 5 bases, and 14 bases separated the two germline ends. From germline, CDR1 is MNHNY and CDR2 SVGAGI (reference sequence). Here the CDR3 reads CASTLQSSTEAFF. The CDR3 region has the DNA TGTGCCAGCACCCTCCAATCTAGTACTGAAGCTTTCTTT.

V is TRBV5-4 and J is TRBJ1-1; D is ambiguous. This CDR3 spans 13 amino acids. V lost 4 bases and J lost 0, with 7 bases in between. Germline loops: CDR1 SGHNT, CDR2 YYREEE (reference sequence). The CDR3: CASSRGLNTEAFF. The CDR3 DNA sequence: TGTGCCAGCAGCCGAGGGCTGAACACTGAAGCTTTCTTT. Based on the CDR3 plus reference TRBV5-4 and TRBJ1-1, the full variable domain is ETGVTQSPTHLIKTRGQQVTLRCSSQSGHNTVSWYQQALGQGPQFIFQYYREEENGRGNFPPRFSGLQFPNYSSELNVNALELDDSALYLCASSRGLNTEAFFGQGTRLTVV.

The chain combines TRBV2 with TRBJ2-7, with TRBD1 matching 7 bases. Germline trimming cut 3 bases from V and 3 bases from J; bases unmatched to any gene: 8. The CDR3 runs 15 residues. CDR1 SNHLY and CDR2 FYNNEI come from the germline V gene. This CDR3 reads CASSDDRQGSYEQYF. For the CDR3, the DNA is TGTGCCAGCAGTGACGACCGACAGGGCAGCTACGAGCAGTACTTC.

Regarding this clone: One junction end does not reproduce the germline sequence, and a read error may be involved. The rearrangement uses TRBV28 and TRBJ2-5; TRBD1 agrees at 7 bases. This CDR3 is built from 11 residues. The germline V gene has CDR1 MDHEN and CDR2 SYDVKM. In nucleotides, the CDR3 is TGTGCCAGCAGTTCCAGACAGGGCGAGGACTTC. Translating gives CASSSRQGEDF.

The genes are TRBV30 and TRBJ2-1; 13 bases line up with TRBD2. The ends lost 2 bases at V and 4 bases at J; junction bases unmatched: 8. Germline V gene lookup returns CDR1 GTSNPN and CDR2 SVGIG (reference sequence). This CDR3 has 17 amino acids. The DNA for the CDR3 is TGTGCCTGGAGTCCAAGACTAGCGGGAGGCCCATACAATGAGCAGTTCTTC. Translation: CAWSPRLAGGPYNEQFF.

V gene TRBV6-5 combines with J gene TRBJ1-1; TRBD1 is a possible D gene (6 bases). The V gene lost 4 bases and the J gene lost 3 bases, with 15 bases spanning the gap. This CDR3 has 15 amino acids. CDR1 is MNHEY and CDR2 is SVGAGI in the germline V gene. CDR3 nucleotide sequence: TGTGCCAGCAGTTCGAGGGGGACCTGGTACACTGAAGCTTTCTTT. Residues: CASSSRGTWYTEAFF.

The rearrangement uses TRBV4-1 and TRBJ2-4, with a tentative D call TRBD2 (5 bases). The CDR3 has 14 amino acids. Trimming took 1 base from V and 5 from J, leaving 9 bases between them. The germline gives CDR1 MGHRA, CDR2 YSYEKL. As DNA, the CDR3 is TGCGCCAGCAGCCAAGGGGTGAGGGAAAACATTCAGTACTTC. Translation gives CASSQGVRENIQYF.

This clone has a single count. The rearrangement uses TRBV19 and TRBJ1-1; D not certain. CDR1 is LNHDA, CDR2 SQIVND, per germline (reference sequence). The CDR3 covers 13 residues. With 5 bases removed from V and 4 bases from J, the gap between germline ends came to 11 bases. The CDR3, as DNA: TGTGCCAGTAGTGCTTTCCGGGGCACTGAAGCTTTCTTT. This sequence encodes CASSAFRGTEAFF. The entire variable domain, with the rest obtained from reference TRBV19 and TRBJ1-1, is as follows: DGGITQSPKYLFRKEGQNVTLSCEQNLNHDAMYWYRQDPGQGLRLIYYSQIVNDFQKGDIAEGYSVSREKKESFPLTVTSAQKNPTAFYLCASSAFRGTEAFFGQGTRLTVV.

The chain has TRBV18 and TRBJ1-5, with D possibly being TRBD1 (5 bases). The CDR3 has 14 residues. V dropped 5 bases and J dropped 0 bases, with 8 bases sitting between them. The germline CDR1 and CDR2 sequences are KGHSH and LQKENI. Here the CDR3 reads CASSGGNSNQPQHF. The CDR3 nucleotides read TGTGCCAGCTCAGGGGGGAATAGCAATCAGCCCCAGCATTTT.

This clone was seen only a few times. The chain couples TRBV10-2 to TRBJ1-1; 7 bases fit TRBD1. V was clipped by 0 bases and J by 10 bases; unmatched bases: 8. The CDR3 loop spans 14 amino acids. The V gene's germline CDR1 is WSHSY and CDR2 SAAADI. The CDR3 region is CASSESGQARGAFF. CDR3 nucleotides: TGCGCCAGCAGTGAGTCCGGACAGGCCCGAGGAGCTTTCTTT.

The CDR3 is CASSDVGGGYTF. DNA for the CDR3: TGTGCCAGCAGTGATGTGGGGGGCGGCTACACCTTC. V gene TRBV2 combines with J gene TRBJ1-2, with D possibly matching TRBD1 (6 bases). This CDR3 is built from 12 residues. CDR1 SNHLY and CDR2 FYNNEI come from the germline V gene. V was shortened by 3 bases and J by 8 bases, with 10 bases between the two germline ends.

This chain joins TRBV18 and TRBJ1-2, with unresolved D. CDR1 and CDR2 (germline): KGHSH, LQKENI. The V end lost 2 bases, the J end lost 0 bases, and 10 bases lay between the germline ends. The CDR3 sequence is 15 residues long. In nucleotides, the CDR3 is TGTGCCAGCTCACCATCAGCGTTAGCTAACTATGGCTACACCTTC. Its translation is CASSPSALANYGYTF. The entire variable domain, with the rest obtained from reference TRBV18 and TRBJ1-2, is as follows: NAGVMQNPRHLVRRRGQEARLRCSPMKGHSHVYWYRQLPEEGLKFMVYLQKENIIDESGMPKERFSAEFPKEGPSILRIQQVVRGDSAAYFCASSPSALANYGYTFGSGTRLTVV.

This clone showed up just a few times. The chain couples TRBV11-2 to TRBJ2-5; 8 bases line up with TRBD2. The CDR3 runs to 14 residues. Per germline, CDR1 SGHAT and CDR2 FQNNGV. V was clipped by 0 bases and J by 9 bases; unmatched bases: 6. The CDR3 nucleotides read TGTGCCAGCAGCTTAGAAGCGGGGGATTGGGCCCAGTACTTC. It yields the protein CASSLEAGDWAQYF.

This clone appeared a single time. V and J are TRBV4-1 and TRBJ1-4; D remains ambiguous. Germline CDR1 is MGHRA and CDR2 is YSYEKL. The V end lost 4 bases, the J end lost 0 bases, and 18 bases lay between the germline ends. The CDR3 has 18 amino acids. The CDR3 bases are TGCGCCAGCAGCCCCTTTTCAGGACCTACAGCAACTAATGAAAAACTGTTTTTT. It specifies CASSPFSGPTATNEKLFF.

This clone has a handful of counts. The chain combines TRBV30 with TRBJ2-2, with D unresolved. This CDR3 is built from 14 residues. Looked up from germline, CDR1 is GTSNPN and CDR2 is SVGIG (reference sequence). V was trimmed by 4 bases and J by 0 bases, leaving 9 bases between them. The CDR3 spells CAWTRMANTGELFF. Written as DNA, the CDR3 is TGTGCCTGGACCCGCATGGCGAACACCGGGGAGCTGTTTTTT.

The DNA of the CDR3 is TGTGCCAGCAGTTACTCCAACAGGGGTTCCTACGAGCAGTACTTC. It translates to CASSYSNRGSYEQYF. This rearrangement joins TRBV6-5 to TRBJ2-7; the match to TRBD1 covers 7 bases. V lost 0 bases to trimming and J lost 1 base; unmatched junction nucleotides: 3. The germline gives CDR1 MNHEY, CDR2 SVGAGI. The CDR3 spans 15 residues.